Below, one T cell receptor beta chain is given with its context. What it binds is not known. Germline V lookup: CDR1 LNHDA, CDR2 SQIVND (reference sequence). This CDR3 spans 15 amino acids. Trimming cost V 1 base and J 4 bases; bases outside gene matches: 5. A multiplex PCR was run with 60 Vbeta primers and 13 Jbeta primers. The method was immunoSEQ multiplex PCR; TCRdb's version includes in-frame clones alone and lacks a portion of them. The table shows 85,000 to 130,000 clones, with 60% to 75% occurring only once. This sample stems from a study of cytomegalovirus exposure and HLA in healthy donors. General study points: Previously analyzed data showed that most TCR beta V segments were productive at a frequency of about 87% or about 30%.

Input material: PBMCs. V gene TRBV19 combines with J gene TRBJ1-2, with TRBD1 matching over 8 bases. The TCR comes from a male donor in good health and CMV-seropositive. The CDR3 nucleotides read TGTGCCAGTAGTATAGGACAGGGGACCTTCTATGGCTACACCTTC. This encodes CASSIGQGTFYGYTF.